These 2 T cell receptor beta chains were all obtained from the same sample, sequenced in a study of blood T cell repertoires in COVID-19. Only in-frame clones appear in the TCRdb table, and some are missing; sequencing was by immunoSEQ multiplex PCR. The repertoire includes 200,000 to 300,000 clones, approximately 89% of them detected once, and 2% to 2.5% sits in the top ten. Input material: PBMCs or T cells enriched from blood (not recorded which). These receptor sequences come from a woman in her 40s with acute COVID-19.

The CDR3 sequence is CASSQSTGILDEKLFF. The CDR3 region has the DNA TGTGCCAGCAGCCAATCCACAGGGATACTCGATGAAAAACTGTTTTTT. This chain joins TRBV4-2 and TRBJ1-4; perhaps TRBD1 as D (6 bases). With 2 bases removed from V and 6 bases from J, the gap between germline ends came to 16 bases. Looked up from germline, CDR1 is LGHNA and CDR2 is YNFKEQ. CDR3 size: 16 residues.

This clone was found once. The CDR3 bases are TGTGCCAGCAGCCAAGATCTTCGGGAGCAGTTCTTC. Translated, it gives CASSQDLREQFF. This sequence joins TRBV3-1 (or the pseudogene TRBV3-2) and TRBJ2-1; D call uncertain. CDR3 length: 12 residues. V shed 0 bases and J shed 10 bases, with 7 bases lying between them. CDR1 is LGHDT, CDR2 YNNKEL, per germline (reference sequence).